The T cell receptor beta chain under discussion was sequenced for a study of Tregs in tolerant kidney transplant recipients. The study, taken as a whole, reports: Tolerant patients' donor-specific Tregs expanded beyond overall Tregs, suggesting antigen-driven growth. Tregs expanded with activated donor B cells seemed most donor-specific.

Sequencing used immunoSEQ multiplex PCR; TCRdb keeps in-frame clones, though not all of them. In the table there are 95,000 to 120,000 clones, around 90% of which are singletons. This clone was seen once. Its matching antigen is unknown. Thawed PBMCs were FACS-sorted into unstimulated CD4+CD25+CD127- regulatory T cells, CD4+CD25- non-regulatory cells, CD4 and CD8 cells. The receptor's source is a human donor who received a combined kidney and bone marrow transplant. The material sequenced was CD4+ T cells from blood, taken before the transplant.

The CDR3 reads CASSARDSYTGELFF. CDR3 nucleotides: TGTGCCAGCAGCGCCCGGGACAGCTACACCGGGGAGCTGTTTTTT. This chain joins TRBV5-4 and TRBJ2-2, with 7 bases that match TRBD1. CDR1 is SGHNT, CDR2 YYREEE, per germline (reference sequence). CDR3 length equals 15 residues. V trimming: 4 bases; J trimming: 3 bases; junction bases outside the gene matches: 6. Looking up the rest from reference TRBV5-4 and TRBJ2-2 gives the full variable domain: ETGVTQSPTHLIKTRGQQVTLRCSSQSGHNTVSWYQQALGQGPQFIFQYYREEENGRGNFPPRFSGLQFPNYSSELNVNALELDDSALYLCASSARDSYTGELFFGEGSRLTVL.